This T cell receptor beta chain was found in a study of T cell responses to AZD1222 COVID-19 vaccine. Study at large: Timing groups of about 4 and about 12 weeks for second doses were pooled.

Only in-frame clones appear in the TCRdb table, and some are missing; sequencing was by immunoSEQ multiplex PCR. This table has roughly 160,000 clones, 80% to 95% appearing once. CDR3 size: 14 residues. Per the germline V gene, CDR1 is LNHDA and CDR2 is SQIVND (reference sequence). Between the trimmed V and J ends, which lost 3 bases and 1 base, there was a span of 9 bases. The sequences come from peripheral blood, collected on day 0 of AZD1222 vaccination. This receptor was taken from an adult in good health. J is TRBJ1-1 and V is TRBV19; D is uncertain. The CDR3 loop reads CASSINLRNTEAFF. The CDR3 nucleotides read TGTGCCAGTAGTATTAACCTAAGGAACACTGAAGCTTTCTTT.